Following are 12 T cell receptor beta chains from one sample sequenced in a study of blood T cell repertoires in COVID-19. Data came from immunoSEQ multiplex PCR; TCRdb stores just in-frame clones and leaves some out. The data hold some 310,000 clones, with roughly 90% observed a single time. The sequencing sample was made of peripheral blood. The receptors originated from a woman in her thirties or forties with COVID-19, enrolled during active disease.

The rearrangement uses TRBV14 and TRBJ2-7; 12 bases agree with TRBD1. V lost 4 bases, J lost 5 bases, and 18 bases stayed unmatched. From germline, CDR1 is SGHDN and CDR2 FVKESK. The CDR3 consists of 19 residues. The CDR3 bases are TGTGCCAGCAGCCCCGCGATAGGGGACAGGGGGCGATTTAGCCACGAGCAGTACTTC. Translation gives CASSPAIGDRGRFSHEQYF.

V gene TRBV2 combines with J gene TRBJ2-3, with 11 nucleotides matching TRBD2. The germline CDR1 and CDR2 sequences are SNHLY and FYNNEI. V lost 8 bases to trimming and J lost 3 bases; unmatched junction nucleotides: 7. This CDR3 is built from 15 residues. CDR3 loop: CASATSGRGTDTQYF. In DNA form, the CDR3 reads TGTGCCAGCGCCACTAGCGGGAGAGGTACAGATACGCAGTATTTT.

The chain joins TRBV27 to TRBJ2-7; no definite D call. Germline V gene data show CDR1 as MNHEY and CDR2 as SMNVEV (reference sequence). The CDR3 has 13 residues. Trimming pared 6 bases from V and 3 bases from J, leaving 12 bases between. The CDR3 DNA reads TGTGCCAGCAGCCGATCCACATACTACGAGCAGTACTTC. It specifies CASSRSTYYEQYF.

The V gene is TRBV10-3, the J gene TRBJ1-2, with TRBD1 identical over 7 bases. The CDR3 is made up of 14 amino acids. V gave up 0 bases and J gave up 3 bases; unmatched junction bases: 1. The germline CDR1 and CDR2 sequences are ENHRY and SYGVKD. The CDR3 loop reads CAISESGGDYGYTF. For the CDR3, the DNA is TGTGCCATCAGTGAGTCAGGGGGCGACTATGGCTACACCTTC.

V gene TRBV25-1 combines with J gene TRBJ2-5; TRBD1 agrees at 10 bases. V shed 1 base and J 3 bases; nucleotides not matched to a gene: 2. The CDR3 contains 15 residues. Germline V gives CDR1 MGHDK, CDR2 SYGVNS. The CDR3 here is CASSESGQGKETQYF. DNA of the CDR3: TGTGCCAGCAGTGAATCGGGACAGGGGAAAGAGACCCAGTACTTC.

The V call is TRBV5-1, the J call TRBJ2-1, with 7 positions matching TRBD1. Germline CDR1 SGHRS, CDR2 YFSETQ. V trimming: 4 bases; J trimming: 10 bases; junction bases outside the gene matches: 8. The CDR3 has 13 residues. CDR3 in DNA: TGCGCCAGCAGCCTCCCCTCAGGGGGAGAGCAGTTCTTC. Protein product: CASSLPSGGEQFF.

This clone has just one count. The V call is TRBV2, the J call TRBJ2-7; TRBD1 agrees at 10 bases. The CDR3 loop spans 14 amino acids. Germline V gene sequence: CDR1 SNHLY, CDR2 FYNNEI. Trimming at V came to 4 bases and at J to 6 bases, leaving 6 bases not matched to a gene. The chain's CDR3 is CASSGWDRGGEQYF. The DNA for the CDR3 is TGTGCCAGCAGTGGCTGGGACAGGGGAGGCGAGCAGTACTTC.

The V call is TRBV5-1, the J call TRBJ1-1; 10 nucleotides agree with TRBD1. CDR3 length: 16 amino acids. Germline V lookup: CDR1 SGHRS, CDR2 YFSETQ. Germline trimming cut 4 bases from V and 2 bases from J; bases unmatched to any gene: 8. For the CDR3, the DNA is TGCGCCAGCAGCCTGGACAGGGGGTTAACAAACACTGAAGCTTTCTTT. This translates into CASSLDRGLTNTEAFF.

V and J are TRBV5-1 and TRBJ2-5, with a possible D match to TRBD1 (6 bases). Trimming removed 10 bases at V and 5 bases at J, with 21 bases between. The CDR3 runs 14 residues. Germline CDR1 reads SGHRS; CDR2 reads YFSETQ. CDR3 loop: CASTLGGVLETQYF. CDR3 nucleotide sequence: TGCGCCTCCACCCTAGGGGGAGTCTTGGAGACCCAGTACTTC.

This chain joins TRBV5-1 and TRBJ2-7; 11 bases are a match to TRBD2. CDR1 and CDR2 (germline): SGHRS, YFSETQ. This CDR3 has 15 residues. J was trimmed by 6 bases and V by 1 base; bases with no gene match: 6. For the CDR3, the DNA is TGCGCCAGCAGCTTGTTGGGACTAGCGGAAAGCGAGCAGTACTTC. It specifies CASSLLGLAESEQYF.

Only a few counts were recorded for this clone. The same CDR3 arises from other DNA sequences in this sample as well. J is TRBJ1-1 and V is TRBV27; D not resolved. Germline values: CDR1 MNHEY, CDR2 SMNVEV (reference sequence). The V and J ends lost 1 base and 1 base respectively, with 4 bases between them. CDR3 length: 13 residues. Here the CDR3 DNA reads TGTGCCAGCAGTTTATTCCGGAACACTGAAGCTTTCTTT. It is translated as CASSLFRNTEAFF.

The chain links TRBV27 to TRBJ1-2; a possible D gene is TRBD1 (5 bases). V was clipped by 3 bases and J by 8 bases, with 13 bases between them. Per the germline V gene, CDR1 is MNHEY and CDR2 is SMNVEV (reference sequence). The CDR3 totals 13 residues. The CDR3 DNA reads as TGTGCCAGCAGTTTGGGCAGGGACTTGGGCTACACCTTC. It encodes CASSLGRDLGYTF.